This T cell receptor (beta chain) emerged from a study of prognosis after radiotherapy for stage I lung cancer. Overall study results and limits: The median unique TCR clone count dropped from about 9,200 to 6,500 after stereotactic body radiation therapy.

Two time points each involved a draw of approximately 6 milliliters of peripheral blood. Germline V gene data show CDR1 as MRHNA and CDR2 as SNTAGT. The CDR3 totals 15 residues. The V end was cut by 5 bases, the J end by 14 bases, with 22 bases between. With two-round multiplex PCR, TCR beta CDR3 sequences were amplified from genomic DNA. Primers specific to each TRBV and TRBJ gene were used in first-round PCR. TCRdb reprocessed the multiplex PCR reads with MiXCR, giving one entry per CDR3 protein. The table lists about 24,000 distinct CDR3 sequences, approximately 39% of them singletons. For this clonotype: Its antigen is unidentified. Only one base separates this from a far larger clonotype, so it likely reflects a read error.

The J gene is TRBJ1-6, the V gene TRBV6-4; D is unresolved. The clonotype was recovered from a donor over 45 with non-small cell lung cancer. This specimen consisted of PBMCs, obtained before or after stereotactic body radiation therapy (not recorded which). CDR3 coding DNA: TGTGCCAGCAGTCGCCTAGGCCCTGTTCTTGTATCCCTCCACTTT. Translating it yields CASSRLGPVLVSLHF.